The text below deals with one TCR beta chain. The data are from a study of T cells in Graves' hyperthyroidism and ophthalmopathy. Template material for amplifying TCR beta CDR3 regions consisted of RNA transcripts. TCR CDR3 regions were first amplified by RT-PCR with HTBI primers. One entry per CDR3 protein, called by TCRdb with MiXCR from the multiplex PCR reads. This table has around 560,000 distinct CDR3 sequences, over 15% appearing once. Germline V gene lookup returns CDR1 SGHTA and CDR2 FQGTGA. CDR3 length: 13 residues. Trimming left V 3 bases short and J 8 bases short, with 11 bases between. The clonotype originates from a woman aged 18 to 35 with Graves' hyperthyroidism. What was sequenced was blood. The J gene is TRBJ2-1, the V gene TRBV7-3; D remains unclear. As DNA, the CDR3 is TGTGCCAGCAGCTTCGATCCTTTGGATGAGCAGTTCTTC. Its translation is CASSFDPLDEQFF.